The present T cell receptor beta chain was sequenced within a study of beta chain features in type 1 diabetes. Findings and limits, study-wide: Among patients with Type 1 diabetes, TCRB CDR3s were moderately but significantly shorter in every one of the four CD4+ subsets. Researchers reported that naive, central memory and Treg TCRB repertoires appeared more similar in patients than in healthy donors. Equally in patients and controls, PCR might preferentially amplify shorter templates. Patients with type 1 diabetes carried fewer insertions and had more deletions at their VDJ junctions.

The V and J ends lost 4 bases and 5 bases respectively, with 12 bases between them. CDR3 size: 13 residues. CDR1 and CDR2 from the germline V gene are SGHDT and YYEEEE. This clone was seen only a few times. Its specificity is unknown. A single heparinised draw of approximately 100 mL on average was taken per donor. The isolated RNA, all of it, was reverse transcribed, so expressed TCRB transcripts were what got sequenced. This table comes from immunoSEQ multiplex PCR, and its TCRdb copy is limited to in-frame clones, with some not included. The sample has some 140,000 clones, 9% seen once. This sequence originates from a young man with type 1 diabetes. Sequencing input: central memory CD4+ T cells from blood. The chain uses TRBV5-6 and TRBJ2-5; D is uncertain. For the CDR3, the DNA is TGTGCCAGCAGCCCGGCTCACGGGGAGACCCAGTACTTC. Its protein product is CASSPAHGETQYF.